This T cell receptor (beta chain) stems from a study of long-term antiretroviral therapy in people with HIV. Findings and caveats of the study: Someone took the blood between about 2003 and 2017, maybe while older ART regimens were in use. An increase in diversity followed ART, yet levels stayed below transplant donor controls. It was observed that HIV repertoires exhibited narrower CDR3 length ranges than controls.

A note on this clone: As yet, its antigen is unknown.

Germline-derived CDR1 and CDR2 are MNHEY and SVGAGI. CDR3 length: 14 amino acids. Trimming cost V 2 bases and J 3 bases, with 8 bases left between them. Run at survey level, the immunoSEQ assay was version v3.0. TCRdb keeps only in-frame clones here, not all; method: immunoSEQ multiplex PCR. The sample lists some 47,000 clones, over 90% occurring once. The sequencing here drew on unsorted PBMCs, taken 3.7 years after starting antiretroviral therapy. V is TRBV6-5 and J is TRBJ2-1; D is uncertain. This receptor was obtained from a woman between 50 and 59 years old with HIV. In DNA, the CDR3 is TGTGCCAGCAGTTACGGTCAGGACTACAATGAGCAGTTCTTC. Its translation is CASSYGQDYNEQFF.